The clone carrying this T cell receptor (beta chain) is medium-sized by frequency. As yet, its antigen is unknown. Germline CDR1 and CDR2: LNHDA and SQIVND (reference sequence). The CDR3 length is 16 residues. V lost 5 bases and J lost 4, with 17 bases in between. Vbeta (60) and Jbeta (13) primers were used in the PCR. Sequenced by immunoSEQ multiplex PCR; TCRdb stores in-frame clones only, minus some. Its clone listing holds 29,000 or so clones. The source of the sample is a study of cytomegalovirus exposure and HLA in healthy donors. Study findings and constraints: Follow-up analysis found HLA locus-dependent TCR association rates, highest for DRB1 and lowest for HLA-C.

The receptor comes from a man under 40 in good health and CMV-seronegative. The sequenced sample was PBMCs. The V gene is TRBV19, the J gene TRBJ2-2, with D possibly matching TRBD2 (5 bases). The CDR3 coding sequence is TGTGCCAGTAGTTTGGCTTCCGCGGGTGGCACCGGGGAGCTGTTTTTT. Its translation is CASSLASAGGTGELFF.